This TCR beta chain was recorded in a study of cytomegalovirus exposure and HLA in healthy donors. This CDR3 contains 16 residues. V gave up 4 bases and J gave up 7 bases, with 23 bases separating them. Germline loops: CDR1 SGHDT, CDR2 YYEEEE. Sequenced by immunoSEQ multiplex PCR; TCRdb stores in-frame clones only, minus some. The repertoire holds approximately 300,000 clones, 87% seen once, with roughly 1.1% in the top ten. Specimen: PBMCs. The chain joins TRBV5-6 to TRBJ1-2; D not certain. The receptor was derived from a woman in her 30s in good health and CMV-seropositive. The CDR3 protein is CASSPSGSGSFSGYTF. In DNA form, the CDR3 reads TGTGCCAGCAGCCCCTCCGGGTCGGGGTCGTTTTCTGGCTACACCTTC.